Below, 19 T cell receptor beta chains from the same sample are listed, as sequenced in a study of low-dose radiotherapy and immunotherapy resistance in tumors. The time point denotes: before trial treatment. Primers used for first-strand cDNA, a TRAV- and TRBV-specific set, covered both alpha and beta chains. The authors amplified TCRs for about 20 PCR cycles with a constant-region primer and a V-primer adapter. TCRdb redid the calling of the reads with MiXCR, one entry per CDR3 protein. The data hold 59,000 or so distinct CDR3 sequences, with about a quarter observed a single time. The source was PBMCs, collected before treatment. Receptors originate from a male donor with rectosigmoid adenocarcinoma.

This clonotype was counted many times. This sequence joins TRBV4-2 and TRBJ1-2; D is unclear. The CDR3 is made up of 13 amino acids. Germline assignment: CDR1 LGHNA and CDR2 YNFKEQ. V dropped 1 base and J dropped 3 bases, with 6 bases sitting between them. The CDR3 DNA sequence: TGTGCCAGCAGCCAAGGTTCAGACTATGGCTACACCTTC. It yields the protein CASSQGSDYGYTF.

This clonotype has a single count. The chain employs TRBV28 and TRBJ2-1, with D perhaps matching TRBD2 (5 bases). The V and J ends lost 5 bases and 7 bases respectively, with 15 bases between them. The CDR3 is 14 amino acids. Per the germline V gene, CDR1 is MDHEN and CDR2 is SYDVKM. CDR3 sequence (DNA): TGTGCCAGCAGTCCTCGGGGAGAGCGGAATGAGCAGTTCTTC. Translation gives CASSPRGERNEQFF.

This clonotype was counted between two and nine times. The J gene is TRBJ1-2, the V gene TRBV6-8; the match to TRBD1 covers 9 bases. Germline V CDR1 and CDR2: MNHGY, SAAAGT. This CDR3 is built from 13 residues. Unmatched junction bases numbered 5, after V lost 4 bases and J lost 8 bases. The chain's CDR3 is CASSLQGARGYTF. CDR3 nucleotide sequence: TGTGCCAGCAGTTTACAGGGGGCACGGGGCTACACCTTC.

This clonotype was observed many times. The V call is TRBV6-5, the J call TRBJ2-1, with 7 bases lining up with TRBD2. Trimming at V came to 8 bases and at J to 2 bases, leaving 6 bases not matched to a gene. The CDR3 extends over 14 amino acids. Germline V gives CDR1 MNHEY, CDR2 SVGAGI. The CDR3 DNA reads TGTGCCAGCTCAACTCTAGCGGCCTACAATGAGCAGTTCTTC. It is translated as CASSTLAAYNEQFF.

In its sample, this clonotype was seen many times. J is TRBJ1-1 and V is TRBV6-5; D gene unclear. The CDR3 loop spans 16 amino acids. Per the germline V gene, CDR1 is MNHEY and CDR2 is SVGAGI. Deletions cut 4 bases from V and 4 bases from J, with 19 bases between. CDR3 DNA sequence: TGTGCCAGCAGTTTCGGACCTAGGAGGAAGAGCACTGAAGCTTTCTTT. Encoded protein: CASSFGPRRKSTEAFF.

This clonotype is medium-sized. The chain recombines TRBV28 with TRBJ2-1, with 7 positions matching TRBD2. The germline gives CDR1 MDHEN, CDR2 SYDVKM. CDR3 length equals 15 residues. The J segment lost 5 bases and the V segment lost 3 bases, leaving 7 bases of the junction unmatched. This CDR3 is CASSLRPAGHNEQFF. The CDR3 DNA sequence: TGTGCCAGCAGTTTGAGACCAGCGGGGCACAATGAGCAGTTCTTC.

This clonotype was recorded at least ten times. The V and J genes are TRBV2 and TRBJ2-5; 8 nucleotides agree with TRBD1. Trimming cost V 11 bases and J 4 bases; bases outside gene matches: 6. The CDR3 is 12 residues long. Germline V gives CDR1 SNHLY, CDR2 FYNNEI. CDR3 bases: TGTGCCGGACAGGGAGAAGGAGAGACCCAGTACTTC. Translation gives CAGQGEGETQYF.

This clonotype was observed many times. V usage is TRBV18 and J usage is TRBJ2-2, with D hard to call. V lost 3 bases and J 4 bases, leaving 9 bases between the germline ends. The germline gives CDR1 KGHSH, CDR2 LQKENI. CDR3 length: 14 amino acids. CDR3 amino acids: CASSPAMGTGELFF. The CDR3 DNA sequence: TGTGCCAGCTCACCGGCAATGGGCACCGGGGAGCTGTTTTTT.

This clonotype has a count of ten or more. The V call is TRBV6-4, the J call TRBJ2-2; maybe TRBD2 (6 bases). This CDR3 contains 14 residues. The V and J ends lost 4 bases and 2 bases respectively, with 8 bases between them. CDR1 is MRHNA and CDR2 is SNTAGT in the germline V gene. The CDR3 region is CASSGDFNTGELFF. The CDR3 nucleotides are TGTGCCAGCAGTGGGGACTTCAACACCGGGGAGCTGTTTTTT.

The table lists this clonotype with many counts. This chain links TRBV11-2 with TRBJ2-7; no clear D. V dropped 3 bases and J dropped 2 bases, with 8 bases sitting between them. Germline V gene lookup returns CDR1 SGHAT and CDR2 FQNNGV. The CDR3 loop spans 13 amino acids. The CDR3: CASSFIGPYEQYF. As DNA, the CDR3 is TGTGCCAGCAGCTTCATCGGTCCCTACGAGCAGTACTTC.

This clonotype was counted many times. The chain uses TRBV25-1 and TRBJ2-7; D is perhaps TRBD1 (5 bases). The length of the CDR3 is 16 residues. V lost 1 base and J lost 0, with 13 bases in between. Germline lookup yields CDR1 MGHDK and CDR2 SYGVNS. The CDR3 coding sequence is TGTGCCAGCAGTGAATGTAGGACAAACTGCTCCTACGAGCAGTACTTC. This sequence encodes CASSECRTNCSYEQYF.

In its sample, this clonotype was seen many times. The chain joins TRBV4-3 to TRBJ2-2; TRBD2 is a possible D gene (6 bases). CDR1 LGHNA and CDR2 YSLEER come from the germline V gene. The CDR3 consists of 15 residues. The V gene lost 3 bases and the J gene lost 3 bases, with 11 bases spanning the gap. CDR3 residues: CASSQGSSDTGELFF. The CDR3 DNA reads as TGCGCCAGCAGCCAGGGTTCTAGCGACACCGGGGAGCTGTTTTTT.

This clonotype occurred many times. V is TRBV28 and J is TRBJ2-7, with D possibly matching TRBD1 (6 bases). The germline gives CDR1 MDHEN, CDR2 SYDVKM. Trimming removed 8 bases from V and 7 bases from J, with 18 bases in between. The CDR3 totals 13 residues. CDR3 loop: CASVGQGSREQYF. In DNA, the CDR3 is TGTGCCAGCGTCGGGCAGGGGTCACGGGAGCAGTACTTC.

This clonotype occurred once. The junction does not match germline at one end; this may be a read error. The gene calls are TRBV28 and TRBJ2-7; 9 bases fit TRBD2. The CDR3 sequence is 15 residues long. Germline loops: CDR1 MDHEN, CDR2 SYDVKM. The CDR3 here is CASSLWTSASYEQYF. The CDR3 region has the DNA TGTGCCAGCAGTCTATGGACTAGCGCTTCCTACGAGCAGTACTTC.

This clonotype has a count of ten or more. The chain employs TRBV7-9 and TRBJ2-7, with 7 bases lining up with TRBD1. V was clipped by 8 bases and J by 6 bases; unmatched bases: 13. Germline CDR1 SEHNR, CDR2 FQNEAQ (reference sequence). The CDR3 length is 14 residues. CDR3 residues: CASCLTGTASEQYF. In DNA form, the CDR3 reads TGTGCCAGCTGTCTTACCGGGACAGCATCCGAGCAGTACTTC.

V and J are TRBV11-2 and TRBJ2-2; maybe TRBD2 (5 bases). Germline assignment: CDR1 SGHAT and CDR2 FQNNGV. This CDR3 has 15 residues. The V end was cut by 5 bases, the J end by 4 bases, with 14 bases between. CDR3 residues: CASSGREGVTGELFF. CDR3 in DNA: TGTGCCAGCAGCGGCCGAGAGGGTGTCACCGGGGAGCTGTTTTTT.

The sample holds a few counts of this clonotype. A far larger clone is a single base away, which makes a read error likely. The chain couples TRBV2 to TRBJ2-4, with 8 nucleotides matching TRBD1. This CDR3 has 15 residues. V trimming: 7 bases; J trimming: 13 bases; junction bases outside the gene matches: 18. Germline loops: CDR1 SNHLY, CDR2 FYNNEI. For the CDR3, the DNA is TGTGCCAGCATGGTACAGGGGGGCCCCTACAATGAGCAGTACTTC. As protein: CASMVQGGPYNEQYF.

V and J are TRBV5-8 and TRBJ2-7; 8 bases are shared with TRBD1. The germline V gene has CDR1 SGHTS and CDR2 YDEGEE. J lost 6 bases, V lost 1 base, and 3 bases had no gene match. This CDR3 comprises 13 residues. The CDR3 DNA reads TGTGCCAGCAGCTTGCCAGGGGGCGGCGAGCAGTACTTC. Protein sequence: CASSLPGGGEQYF.

Points on this clonotype: A far larger clone is only one base removed, so a read error is likely. The rearrangement joins TRBV28 to TRBJ2-7, with 7 bases matching TRBD1. CDR1 is MDHEN and CDR2 is SYDVKM in the germline V gene. CDR3 size: 14 residues. CDR3 residues: CAISATGVAYELYF. CDR3 sequence (DNA): TGTGCCATCAGTGCTACAGGGGTAGCCTACGAGCTGTACTTC.